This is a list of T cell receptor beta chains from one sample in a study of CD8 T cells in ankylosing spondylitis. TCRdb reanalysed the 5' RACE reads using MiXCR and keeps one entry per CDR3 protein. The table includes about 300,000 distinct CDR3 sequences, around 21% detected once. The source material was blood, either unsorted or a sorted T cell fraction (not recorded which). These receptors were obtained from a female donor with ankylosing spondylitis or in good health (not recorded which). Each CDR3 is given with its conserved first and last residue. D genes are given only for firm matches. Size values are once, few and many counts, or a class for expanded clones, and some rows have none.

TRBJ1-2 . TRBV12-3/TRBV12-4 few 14 CASSFSGDHYGYTF TGTGCCAGCAGTTTCTCGGGGGACCACTATGGCTACACCTTC
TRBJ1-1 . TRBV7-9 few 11 CASSLAAEAFF TGTGCCAGCAGCTTAGCCGCTGAAGCTTTCTTT
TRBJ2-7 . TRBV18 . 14 CASSPESSFEEQYF TGTGCCAGCTCACCAGAATCGTCGTTTGAAGAGCAGTACTTC
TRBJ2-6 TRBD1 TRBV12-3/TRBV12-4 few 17 CASSLQGTGTGANVLTF TGTGCCAGCAGTTTACAGGGGACAGGGACCGGGGCCAACGTCCTGACTTTC
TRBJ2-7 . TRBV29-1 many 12 CSVRRNWYEQYF TGCAGCGTTCGCAGGAATTGGTACGAGCAGTACTTC
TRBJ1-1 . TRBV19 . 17 CASSNGARRTTNTEAFF TGTGCCAGTAGTAACGGGGCCCGGCGCACAACGAACACTGAAGCTTTCTTT
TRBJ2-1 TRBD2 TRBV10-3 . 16 CAISPKTSGSGNEQFF TGTGCCATCAGCCCCAAGACTAGCGGGAGTGGAAATGAGCAGTTCTTC
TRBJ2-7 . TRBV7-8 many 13 CASSRDFISEQYF TGTGCCAGCAGCCGGGACTTTATCTCCGAGCAGTACTTC
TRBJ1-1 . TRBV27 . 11 CASSAGLEAFF TGTGCCAGCAGTGCCGGATTAGAAGCTTTCTTT
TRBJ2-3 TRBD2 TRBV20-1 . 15 CSARLAGGTLDTQYF TGCAGTGCTAGACTAGCGGGAGGCACTTTAGATACGCAGTATTTT
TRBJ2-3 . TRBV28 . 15 CASSPLQQGEKAQYF TGTGCCAGCAGCCCCCTTCAACAGGGAGAGAAGGCGCAGTATTTT
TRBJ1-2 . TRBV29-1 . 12 CSVARANYGYTF TGCAGCGTTGCCAGGGCAAACTATGGCTACACCTTC
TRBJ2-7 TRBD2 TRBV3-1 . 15 CASSPLGLASYEQYF TGTGCCAGCAGCCCCCTGGGACTAGCATCCTACGAGCAGTACTTC
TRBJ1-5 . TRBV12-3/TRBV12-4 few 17 CASSFTGQSYSNQPQHF TGTGCCAGCAGTTTTACGGGACAAAGCTATAGCAATCAGCCCCAGCATTTT
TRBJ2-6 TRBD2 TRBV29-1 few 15 CSVAGTRGGANVLTF TGCAGCGTTGCTGGGACTAGGGGTGGGGCCAACGTCCTGACTTTC
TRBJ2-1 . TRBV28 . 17 CASSLPLGRDLYNEQFF TGTGCCAGCAGTTTACCCCTAGGGAGAGATCTCTACAATGAGCAGTTCTTC
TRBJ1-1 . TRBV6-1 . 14 CASSPALQATEAFF TGTGCCAGCTCTCCGGCGCTTCAGGCCACTGAAGCTTTCTTT
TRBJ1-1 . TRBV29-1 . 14 CSVAGFPMNTEAFF TGCAGCGTTGCAGGATTTCCGATGAACACTGAAGCTTTCTTT
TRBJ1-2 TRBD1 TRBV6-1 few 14 CASSLGQEVYGYTF TGTGCCAGCAGCCTCGGACAGGAAGTCTATGGCTACACCTTC
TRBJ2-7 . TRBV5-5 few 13 CASSLGVSREQYF TGTGCCAGCAGCTTGGGGGTGTCCCGCGAGCAGTACTTC
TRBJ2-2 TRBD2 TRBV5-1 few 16 CASSSDGRARTGELFF TGCGCCAGCAGCTCGGACGGGAGGGCCCGGACCGGGGAGCTGTTTTTT
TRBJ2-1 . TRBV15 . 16 CATSRGDRRLSIEQFF TGTGCCACCAGCCGAGGCGACCGGAGGCTTTCAATTGAGCAGTTCTTC
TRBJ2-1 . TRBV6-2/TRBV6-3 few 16 CASSLPTTPRNNEQFF TGTGCCAGCAGCCTCCCCACGACTCCAAGAAACAATGAGCAGTTCTTC
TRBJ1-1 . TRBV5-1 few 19 CASSLVVSPGILMGTEAFF TGCGCCAGCAGCTTGGTAGTATCTCCAGGGATCCTCATGGGGACTGAAGCTTTCTTT
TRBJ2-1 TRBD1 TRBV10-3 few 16 CAISDGGTGGRNEQFF TGTGCCATCAGTGACGGGGGGACAGGGGGCCGTAATGAGCAGTTCTTC
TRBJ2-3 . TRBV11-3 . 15 CASSLGGASTDTQYF TGTGCCAGCAGCTTAGGGGGAGCTAGCACAGATACGCAGTATTTT
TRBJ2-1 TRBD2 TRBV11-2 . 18 CASSLEAGLAGGMGEQFF TGTGCCAGCAGCTTAGAAGCGGGACTAGCGGGAGGGATGGGTGAGCAGTTCTTC
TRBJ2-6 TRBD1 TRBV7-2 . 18 CASSLPTGSFSGANVLTF TGTGCCAGCAGCTTACCGACAGGGAGCTTTTCTGGGGCCAACGTCCTGACTTTC
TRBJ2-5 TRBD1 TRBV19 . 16 CASSIGTAGEGWPQYF TGTGCCAGTAGTATTGGGACAGCAGGCGAGGGTTGGCCCCAGTACTTC
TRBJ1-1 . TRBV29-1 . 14 CSATGGRGDTEAFF TGCAGCGCCACTGGAGGTCGGGGGGACACTGAAGCTTTCTTT
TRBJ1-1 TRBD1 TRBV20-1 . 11 CSARRTGEAFF TGCAGTGCTAGGCGGACAGGGGAAGCTTTCTTT
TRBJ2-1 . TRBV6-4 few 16 CASSEDRGALRNEQFF TGTGCCAGCAGTGAGGATCGGGGGGCTTTGAGGAATGAGCAGTTCTTC
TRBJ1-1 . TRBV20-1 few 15 CSAPRQQGFSTEAFF TGCAGTGCTCCCCGACAACAGGGTTTTAGCACTGAAGCTTTCTTT
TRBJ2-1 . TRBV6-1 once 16 CASSPTPESTYNEQFF TGTGCCTCATCCCCGACACCCGAATCAACCTACAATGAGCAGTTCTTC
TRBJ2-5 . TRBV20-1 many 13 CSGFWTAQETQYF TGCAGCGGTTTCTGGACAGCCCAAGAGACCCAGTACTTC
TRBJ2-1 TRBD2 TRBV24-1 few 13 CATGLAGGGEQFF TGTGCGACCGGTCTAGCGGGAGGGGGTGAGCAGTTCTTC
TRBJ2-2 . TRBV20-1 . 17 CSARLARTPANTGELFF TGCAGTGCCAGACTGGCCAGGACACCCGCGAACACCGGGGAGCTGTTTTTT
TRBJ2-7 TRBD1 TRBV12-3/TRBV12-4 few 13 CASRPGQDYEQYF TGTGCCAGCAGGCCGGGACAGGACTACGAGCAGTACTTC
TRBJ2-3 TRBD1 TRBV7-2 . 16 CASSLVTGIGAVTQYF TGTGCCAGCAGCTTAGTGACAGGGATTGGCGCAGTTACGCAGTATTTT
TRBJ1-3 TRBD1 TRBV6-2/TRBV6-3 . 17 CASSYQLGQGSGNTIYF TGTGCCAGCAGTTACCAACTCGGACAGGGGTCTGGAAACACCATATATTTT
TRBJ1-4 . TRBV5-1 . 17 CASSPSDTAATNEKLFF TGCGCCAGCAGCCCTTCTGACACAGCAGCAACTAATGAAAAACTGTTTTTT
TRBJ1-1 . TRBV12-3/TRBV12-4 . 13 CASRLGTPTEAFF TGTGCCAGCAGGCTAGGGACACCCACTGAAGCTTTCTTT
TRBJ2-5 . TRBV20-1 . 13 CSASPGGEETQYF TGCAGTGCTAGTCCTGGCGGGGAAGAGACCCAGTACTTC
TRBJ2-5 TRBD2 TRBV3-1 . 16 CASSQAGTSGQETQYF TGTGCCAGCAGCCAAGCGGGGACTAGCGGACAAGAGACCCAGTACTTC
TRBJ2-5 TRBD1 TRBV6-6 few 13 CASSWTGSETQYF TGTGCCAGCAGTTGGACAGGGAGTGAGACCCAGTACTTC
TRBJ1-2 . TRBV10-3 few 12 CAISEPDKAATF TGTGCCATCAGTGAGCCAGACAAGGCCGCCACCTTC
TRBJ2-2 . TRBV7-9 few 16 CASSPRGFTNTGELFF TGTGCCAGCAGCCCCCGGGGTTTCACCAACACCGGGGAGCTGTTTTTT
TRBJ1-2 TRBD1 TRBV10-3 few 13 CAISAGQGDGYTF TGTGCCATCAGTGCGGGACAGGGGGATGGCTACACCTTC
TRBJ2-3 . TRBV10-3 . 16 CAISTGGGHGTDTQYF TGTGCCATCAGTACAGGAGGGGGACACGGCACAGATACGCAGTATTTT
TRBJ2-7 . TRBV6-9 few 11 CASIQVNEQYF TGTGCCAGCATCCAGGTAAACGAGCAGTACTTC
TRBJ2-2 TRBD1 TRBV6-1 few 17 CASRNRGTGRRAGELFF TGTGCCAGCAGGAACCGCGGGACAGGCAGGAGGGCCGGGGAGCTGTTTTTT
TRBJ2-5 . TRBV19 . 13 CASSIPPSETQYF TGTGCCAGTAGTATCCCACCTAGCGAGACCCAGTACTTC
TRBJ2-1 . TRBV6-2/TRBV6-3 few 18 CASSYSNPSGLGGNEQFF TGTGCCAGCAGTTACTCGAATCCCAGCGGGCTGGGTGGGAATGAGCAGTTCTTC
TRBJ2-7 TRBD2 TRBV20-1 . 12 CSVIAGTYEQYF TGCAGTGTCATAGCGGGCACCTACGAGCAGTACTTC
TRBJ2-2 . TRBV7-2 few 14 CASSWRQNTGELFF TGTGCCAGCAGCTGGAGACAGAACACCGGGGAGCTGTTTTTT
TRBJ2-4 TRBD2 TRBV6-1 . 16 CASSDLGLAGRDIQYF TGTGCCAGCAGTGACCTGGGACTAGCGGGACGTGACATTCAGTACTTC
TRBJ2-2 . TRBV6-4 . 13 CASSVKEAGELFF TGTGCCAGCAGTGTTAAGGAAGCCGGGGAGCTGTTTTTT
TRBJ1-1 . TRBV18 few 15 CASSPVGGIGTEAFF TGTGCCAGCTCACCCGTCGGAGGGATAGGGACTGAAGCTTTCTTT
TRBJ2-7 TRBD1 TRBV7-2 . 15 CASSPLPGQGYEQYF TGTGCCAGCAGCCCACTACCGGGACAGGGTTATGAGCAGTACTTC